This TCR beta chain originates from a study of T-cell memory formation after mild COVID-19 (dated by TCRdb to about 2021). Background for the entire study: TCR sequence clusters from the two donors were largely donor specific. The cohort was made up of two young adult volunteers, one female and one male, who were previously healthy. Longitudinal TCRalpha and TCRbeta repertoire sequencing tracked T-cell clones expanding and contracting after mild COVID-19 in a couple of donors. On the study overall, not on this receptor specifically: Only a couple of mild cases were covered by the study, and larger cohorts that include severe cases with pre-infection samples were considered necessary. Clones contracting from day 15 to 85 had balanced CD4/CD8 phenotypes, while a second wave expanding from day 15 to 37 was biased towards CD4+. SARS-CoV-2 specificity was not confirmed for the second-wave clones peaking on day 37. Contracting CD4+ clones appeared mostly in the CM and EM memory subsets, whereas CD8+ clones were enriched in EMRA. Some responding clones were found in pre-infection memory, which suggests that pre-existing cross-reactive memory T cells took part in the SARS-CoV-2 response.

Ficoll-Paque density gradient centrifugation was used to isolate PBMCs. This clonotype was seen a handful of times. What antigen it recognizes has not been identified. No clone much larger than this one lies a single base away; base qualities are absent. V is reduced by 11 bases and J by 4 bases, leaving a spacing of 15 bases between them. CDR1 and CDR2 were assigned from the germline V gene as MNHEY and SVGEGT. Inclusive of the bounding cysteine and phenylalanine, the CDR3 is 13 residues long. Here the CDR3 DNA is all that survives: 39 bases in frame from base 1. Sequencing was carried out with an Illumina NovaSeq 6000. Using 5'RACE with constant-segment primers, TCRalpha and TCRbeta cDNA libraries were constructed, with sample barcodes and unique molecular identifiers added in the process. RNA was extracted from every sample with Trizol reagent. The libraries were amplified in two PCR steps, and the second step added a second sample barcode and Illumina TruSeq adapters. The libraries were sequenced on an Illumina NovaSeq using 2 x 150 bp paired-end reads. Under the source paper's analysis protocol: With migec v1.2.7, reads were demultiplexed and then collapsed into UMI-guided consensus sequences. Using mixcr v2.1.11, the UMI consensuses were aligned to TRA and TRB V and J templates and assembled into clonotypes. Clonotypes were classified as expanded or contracted when called significant by both edgeR and NoisET, with noise models trained on biological replicates. For edgeR calls, a false discovery rate-adjusted p below 0.01 and a log2 fold-change threshold of 1 were applied. PCA with hierarchical clustering of max-normalized trajectories of the 1000 most abundant clonotypes was used as exploratory dynamics analysis. Separately sequenced CD4+ and CD8+ repertoires were used to assign the CD4 or CD8 phenotype of responding clones. The public reads were run again by TCRdb, first through fastp at Q25 and then through MiXCR, and only productive beta chains were kept. Entries are consolidated by CDR3 protein sequence, retaining the most common genes and DNA. Here the V and J calls rest on TCRdb's processing, not on the authors' analysis. The sample table lists under 550,000 distinct CDR3 sequences, under 20% of them with a count of one. Clones ranked in the top ten supply 20% to 25% of the sample.

The source material was PBMCs or a T cell subset sorted from them (not recorded which). The TCR comes from a man aged 18 to 29 who had mild COVID-19 (a few samples of this study predate the infection). The sample titles of this study are shuffled in the database, so cell type and time point are left out; the donor was told from shared clones. This receptor chain uses TRBV6-2 or TRBV6-3 and TRBJ2-1, with TRBD1 tentatively as D gene (6 bases match). CDR3 region: CAGRRTGYNEQFF. Here is the DNA: TGTGCCGGACGTCGAACAGGGTACAATGAGCAGTTCTTC.